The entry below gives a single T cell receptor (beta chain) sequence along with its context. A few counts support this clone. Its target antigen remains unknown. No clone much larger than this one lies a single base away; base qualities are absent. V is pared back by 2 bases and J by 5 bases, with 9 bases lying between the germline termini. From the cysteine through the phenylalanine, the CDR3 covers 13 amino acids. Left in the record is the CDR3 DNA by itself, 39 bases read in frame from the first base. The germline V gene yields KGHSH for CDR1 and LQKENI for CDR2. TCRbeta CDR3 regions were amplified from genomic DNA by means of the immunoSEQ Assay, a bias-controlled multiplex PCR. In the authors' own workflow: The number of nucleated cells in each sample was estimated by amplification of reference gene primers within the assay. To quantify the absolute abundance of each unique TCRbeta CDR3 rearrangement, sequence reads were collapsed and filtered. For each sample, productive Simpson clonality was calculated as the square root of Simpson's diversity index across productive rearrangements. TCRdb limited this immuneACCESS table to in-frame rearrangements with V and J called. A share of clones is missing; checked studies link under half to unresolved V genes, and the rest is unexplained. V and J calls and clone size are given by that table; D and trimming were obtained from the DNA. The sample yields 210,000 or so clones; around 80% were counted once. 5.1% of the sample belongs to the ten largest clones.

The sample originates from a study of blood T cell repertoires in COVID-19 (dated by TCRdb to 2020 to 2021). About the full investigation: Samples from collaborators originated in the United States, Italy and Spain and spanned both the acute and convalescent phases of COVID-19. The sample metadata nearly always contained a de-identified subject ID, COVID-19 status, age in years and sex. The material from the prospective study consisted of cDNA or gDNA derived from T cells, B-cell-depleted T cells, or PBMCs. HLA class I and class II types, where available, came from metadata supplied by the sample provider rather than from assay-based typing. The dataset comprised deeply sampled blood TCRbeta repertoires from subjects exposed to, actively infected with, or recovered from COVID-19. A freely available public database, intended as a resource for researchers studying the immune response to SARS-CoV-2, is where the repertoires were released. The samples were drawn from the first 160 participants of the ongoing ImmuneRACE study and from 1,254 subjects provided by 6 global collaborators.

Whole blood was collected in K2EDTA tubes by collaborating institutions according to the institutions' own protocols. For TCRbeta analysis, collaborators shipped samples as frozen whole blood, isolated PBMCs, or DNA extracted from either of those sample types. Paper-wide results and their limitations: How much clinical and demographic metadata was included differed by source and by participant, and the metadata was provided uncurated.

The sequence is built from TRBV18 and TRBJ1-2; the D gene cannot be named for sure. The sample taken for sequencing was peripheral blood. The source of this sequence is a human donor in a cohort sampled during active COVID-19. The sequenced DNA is TGTGCCAGCTCACCATTACGGGGATATGGCTACACCTTC. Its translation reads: CASSPLRGYGYTF.